This T cell receptor beta chain was captured in a study of Graves' ophthalmopathy and Graves' hyperthyroidism. The length of the CDR3 is 11 residues. Per germline, CDR1 GTSNPN and CDR2 SVGIG (reference sequence). V shed 1 base and J shed 2 bases, with 3 bases lying between them. Only a few counts were recorded for this clonotype. Its target is unknown. RNA served as the template for amplifying TCR beta CDR3 regions. First-round RT-PCR with HTBI primers preceded a second-round multiplex PCR. TCRdb passed the multiplex PCR reads through MiXCR, listing each CDR3 protein once. The data hold hundreds of thousands of distinct CDR3 sequences, with roughly two fifths observed a single time. Diagnoses were established from clinical symptoms, serum thyroxine, TRAb, thyroid ultrasound and orbital computed tomography. Overall study findings and caveats: In separating ophthalmopathy from stable hyperthyroidism, a 13-signature model achieved 85% to 90% sensitivity and nearly 84% specificity. The model reached approximately 67% sensitivity and 72.22% specificity for predicting ophthalmopathy progression. Detected in blood as well were most expanded thyroid clonotypes with frequency above 0.001.

The V and J genes are TRBV30 and TRBJ2-7; the D is unclear. The sample taken for sequencing was peripheral blood. The TCR sequence derives from an adult man with Graves' ophthalmopathy. The CDR3 DNA reads TGTGCCTGGAGTGGGACCTACGAGCAGTACTTC. Protein sequence: CAWSGTYEQYF.